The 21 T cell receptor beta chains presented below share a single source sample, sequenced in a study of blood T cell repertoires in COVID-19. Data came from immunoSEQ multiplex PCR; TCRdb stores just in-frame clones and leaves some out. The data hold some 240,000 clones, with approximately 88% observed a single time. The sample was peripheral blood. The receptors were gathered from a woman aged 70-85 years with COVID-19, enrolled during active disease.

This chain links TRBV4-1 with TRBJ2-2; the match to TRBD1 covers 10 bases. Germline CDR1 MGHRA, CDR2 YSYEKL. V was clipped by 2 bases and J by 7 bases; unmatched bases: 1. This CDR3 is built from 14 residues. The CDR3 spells CASSQRTGGGELFF. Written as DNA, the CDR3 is TGCGCCAGCAGCCAAAGGACAGGGGGCGGGGAGCTGTTTTTT.

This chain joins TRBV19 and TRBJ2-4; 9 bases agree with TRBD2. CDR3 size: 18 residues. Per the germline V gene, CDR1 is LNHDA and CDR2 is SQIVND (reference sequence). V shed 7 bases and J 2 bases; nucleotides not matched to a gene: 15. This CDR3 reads CASTTTGSGRITKNIQYF. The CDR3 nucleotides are TGTGCCAGTACCACTACCGGTAGCGGGAGAATAACCAAAAACATTCAGTACTTC.

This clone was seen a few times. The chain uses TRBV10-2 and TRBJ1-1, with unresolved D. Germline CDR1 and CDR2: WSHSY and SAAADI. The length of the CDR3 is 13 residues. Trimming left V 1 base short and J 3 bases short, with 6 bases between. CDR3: CASSELRDTEAFF. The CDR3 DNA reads TGCGCCAGCAGTGAGTTGCGGGACACTGAAGCTTTCTTT.

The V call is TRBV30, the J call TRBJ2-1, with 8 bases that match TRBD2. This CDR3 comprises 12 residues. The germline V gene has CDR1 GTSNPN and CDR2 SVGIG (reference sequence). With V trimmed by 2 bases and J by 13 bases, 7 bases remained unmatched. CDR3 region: CAWSSAGVRQFF. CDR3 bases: TGTGCCTGGAGTTCAGCGGGAGTTCGTCAGTTCTTC.

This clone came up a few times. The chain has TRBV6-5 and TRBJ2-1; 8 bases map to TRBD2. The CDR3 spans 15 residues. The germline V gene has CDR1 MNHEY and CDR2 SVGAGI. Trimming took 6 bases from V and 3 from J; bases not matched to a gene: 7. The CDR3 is CASRIREGLYNEQFF. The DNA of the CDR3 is TGTGCCAGCAGAATACGGGAGGGCCTCTACAATGAGCAGTTCTTC.

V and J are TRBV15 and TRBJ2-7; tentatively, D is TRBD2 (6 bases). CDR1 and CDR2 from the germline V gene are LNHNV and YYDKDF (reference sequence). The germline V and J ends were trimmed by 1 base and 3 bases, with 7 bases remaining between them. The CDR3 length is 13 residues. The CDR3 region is CATSRVGGYEQYF. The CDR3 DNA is TGTGCCACCAGCAGAGTCGGGGGCTACGAGCAGTACTTC.

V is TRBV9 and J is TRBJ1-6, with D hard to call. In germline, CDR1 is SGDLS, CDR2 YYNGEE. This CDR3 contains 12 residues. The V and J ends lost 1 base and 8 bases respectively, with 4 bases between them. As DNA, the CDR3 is TGTGCCAGCAGCGTATATGATTCACCCCTCCACTTT. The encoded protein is CASSVYDSPLHF.

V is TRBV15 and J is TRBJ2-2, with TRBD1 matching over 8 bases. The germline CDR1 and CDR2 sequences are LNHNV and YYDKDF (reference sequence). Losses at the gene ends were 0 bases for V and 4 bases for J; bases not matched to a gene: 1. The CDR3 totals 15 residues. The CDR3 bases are TGTGCCACCAGCAGAGACAGGGGGCTCACCGGGGAGCTGTTTTTT. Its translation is CATSRDRGLTGELFF.

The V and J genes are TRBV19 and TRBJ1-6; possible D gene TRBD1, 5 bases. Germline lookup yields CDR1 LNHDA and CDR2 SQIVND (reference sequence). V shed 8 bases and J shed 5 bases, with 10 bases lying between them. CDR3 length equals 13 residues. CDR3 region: CASGLTDNSPLHF. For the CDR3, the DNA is TGTGCCAGTGGATTGACAGATAATTCACCCCTCCACTTT.

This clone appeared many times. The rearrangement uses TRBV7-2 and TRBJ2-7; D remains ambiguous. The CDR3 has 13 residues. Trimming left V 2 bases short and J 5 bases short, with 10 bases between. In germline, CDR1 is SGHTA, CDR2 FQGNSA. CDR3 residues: CASSLQVLDEQYF. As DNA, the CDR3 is TGTGCCAGCAGCTTACAGGTGCTGGACGAGCAGTACTTC.

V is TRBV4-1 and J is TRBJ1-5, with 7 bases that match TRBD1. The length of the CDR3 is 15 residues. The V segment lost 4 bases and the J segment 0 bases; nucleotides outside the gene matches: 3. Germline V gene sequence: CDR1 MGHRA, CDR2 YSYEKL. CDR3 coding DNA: TGCGCCAGCAGCCCGGGACAGAATAGCAATCAGCCCCAGCATTTT. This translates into CASSPGQNSNQPQHF.

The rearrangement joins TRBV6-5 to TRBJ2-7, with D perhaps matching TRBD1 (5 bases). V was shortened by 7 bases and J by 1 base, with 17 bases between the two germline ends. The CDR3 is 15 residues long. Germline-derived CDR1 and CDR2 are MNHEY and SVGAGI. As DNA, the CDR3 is TGTGCCAGCACCCCCCTTTTCCAGGGTTCCTACGAGCAGTACTTC. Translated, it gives CASTPLFQGSYEQYF.

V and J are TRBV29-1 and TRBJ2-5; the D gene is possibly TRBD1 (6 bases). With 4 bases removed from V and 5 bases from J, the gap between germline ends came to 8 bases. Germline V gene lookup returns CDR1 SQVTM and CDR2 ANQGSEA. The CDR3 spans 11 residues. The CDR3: CSVVQGETQYF. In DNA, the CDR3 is TGCAGCGTTGTACAGGGTGAGACCCAGTACTTC.

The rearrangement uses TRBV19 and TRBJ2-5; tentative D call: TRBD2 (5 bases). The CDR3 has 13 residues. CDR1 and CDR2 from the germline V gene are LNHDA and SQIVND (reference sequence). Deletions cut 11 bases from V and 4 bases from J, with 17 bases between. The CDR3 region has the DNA TGTGCCTCGGCGGGCGCGCCGAGAGAGACCCAGTACTTC. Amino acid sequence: CASAGAPRETQYF.

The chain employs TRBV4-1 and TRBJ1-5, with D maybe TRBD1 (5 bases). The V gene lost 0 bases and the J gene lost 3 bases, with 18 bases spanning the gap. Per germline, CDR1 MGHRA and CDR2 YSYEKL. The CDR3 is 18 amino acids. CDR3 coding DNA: TGCGCCAGCAGCCAAGATCCCAGGGTTGGAAATAACAATCAGCCCCAGCATTTT. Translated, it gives CASSQDPRVGNNNQPQHF.

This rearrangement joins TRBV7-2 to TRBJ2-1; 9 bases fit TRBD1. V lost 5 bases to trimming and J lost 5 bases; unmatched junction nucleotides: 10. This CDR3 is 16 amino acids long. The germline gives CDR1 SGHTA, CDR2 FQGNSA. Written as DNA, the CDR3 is TGTGCCAGCAGCCCCACCCGGACAGGGGCTGACAATGAGCAGTTCTTC. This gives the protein CASSPTRTGADNEQFF. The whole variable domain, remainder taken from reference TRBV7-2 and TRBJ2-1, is GAGVSQSPSNKVTEKGKDVELRCDPISGHTALYWYRQSLGQGLEFLIYFQGNSAPDKSGLPSDRFSAERTGGSVSTLTIQRTQQEDSAVYLCASSPTRTGADNEQFFGPGTRLTVL.

The CDR3 loop is CASSSPDGIKNEQFF. The CDR3 DNA is TGTGCCAGCAGTTCCCCAGACGGGATCAAAAATGAGCAGTTCTTC. The rearrangement uses TRBV27 and TRBJ2-1; D is possibly TRBD2 (5 bases). Germline V gene sequence: CDR1 MNHEY, CDR2 SMNVEV (reference sequence). The CDR3 extends over 15 amino acids. Trimming took off 4 bases at V and 7 bases at J, with 17 bases between the two ends.

This CDR3 reads CASSGEAYEQYF. CDR3 DNA: TGTGCCAGCAGTGGTGAGGCCTACGAGCAGTACTTC. The rearrangement joins TRBV2 to TRBJ2-7; D gene ambiguous. The CDR3 sequence is 12 residues long. Germline CDR1 and CDR2: SNHLY and FYNNEI. Trimming stripped 4 bases from V and 2 bases from J, with 6 bases between.

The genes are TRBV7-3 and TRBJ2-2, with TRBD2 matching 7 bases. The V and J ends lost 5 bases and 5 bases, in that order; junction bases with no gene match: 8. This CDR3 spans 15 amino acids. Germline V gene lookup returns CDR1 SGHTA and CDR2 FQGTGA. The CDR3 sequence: CASSPRPGGTGELFF. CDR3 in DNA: TGTGCCAGCAGCCCTAGGCCGGGGGGAACCGGGGAGCTGTTTTTT.

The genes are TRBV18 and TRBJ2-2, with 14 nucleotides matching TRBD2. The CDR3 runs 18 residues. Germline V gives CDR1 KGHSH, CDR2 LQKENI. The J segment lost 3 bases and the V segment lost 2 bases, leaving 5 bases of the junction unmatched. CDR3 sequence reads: CASSPVTSGRAYTGELFF. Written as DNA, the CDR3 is TGTGCCAGCTCACCAGTGACTAGCGGGAGGGCCTACACCGGGGAGCTGTTTTTT.

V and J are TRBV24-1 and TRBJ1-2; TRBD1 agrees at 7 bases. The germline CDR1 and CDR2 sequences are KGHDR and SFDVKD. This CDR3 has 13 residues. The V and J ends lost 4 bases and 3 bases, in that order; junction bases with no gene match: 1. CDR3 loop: CATSEDRDYGYTF. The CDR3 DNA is TGTGCCACCAGTGAAGACAGGGACTATGGCTACACCTTC.